The table lists the clone carrying this T cell receptor beta chain with a few counts. The antigen remains undetermined. The data derive from a study of T cells in Graves' hyperthyroidism and ophthalmopathy. Points from the study as a whole: Most thyroid clonotypes expanded above 0.001 appeared in blood too.

Regions amplified from RNA transcripts were the TCR beta CDR3 regions. The HTBI primer set served for first-round RT-PCR of the TCR CDR3. TCRdb re-analysed the multiplex PCR reads in MiXCR, keeping a single row per CDR3 protein. The sample carries about 580,000 distinct CDR3 sequences, 14% recorded once. Patients showing uncontrolled infection, other autoimmune disease, pregnancy or lactation were ineligible. V gave up 4 bases and J gave up 7 bases; unmatched junction bases: 14. CDR1 KGHDR and CDR2 SFDVKD come from the germline V gene. The CDR3 runs to 17 residues. The sample consisted of blood. The rearrangement uses TRBV24-1 and TRBJ2-2, with TRBD2 matching 7 bases. The origin of this receptor is a woman aged 30 to 39 with Graves' hyperthyroidism that later progressed to Graves' ophthalmopathy. The CDR3 DNA follows: TGTGCCACCAGTGACCGAGGTGGCGGGAGCTTTTACGGGGAGCTGTTTTTT. Its translation: CATSDRGGGSFYGELFF.